The T cell receptor beta chain under discussion was sequenced for a study of blood T cells in healthy people across ages. Study results and limitations: With age, beta diversity per million T cells declined roughly linearly, significantly by roughly 40.

The second PCR ran about 6 to 12 cycles with a sample-barcoded 5' primer and J-beta primers. One entry per CDR3 protein, called by TCRdb with MiXCR from the 5' RACE reads. The data hold about a million distinct CDR3 sequences, with just over 50% observed a single time. This CDR3 is built from 14 residues. The J segment lost 8 bases and the V segment lost 5 bases, leaving 8 bases of the junction unmatched. Germline loops: CDR1 MGHDK, CDR2 SYGVNS. With respect to this clonotype: Its specificity is not known.

Material: blood. This chain uses TRBV25-1 with TRBJ1-4, with 7 bases that match TRBD1. This TCR came from a woman aged 55-70 years in good health. The CDR3 spells CASSIRQGREKLFF. The CDR3 region has the DNA TGTGCCAGCAGTATCCGACAGGGCCGCGAAAAACTGTTTTTT.